Following are 28 T cell receptor beta chains from one sample sequenced in a study of identical twins (TCRdb year 2016). Library prep was done by 5' RACE. Sequenced using an Illumina HiSeq 2000. Using fastp trimming at Q25 and MiXCR clonotype assembly, TCRdb reanalyzed the public sequencing data and kept in-frame beta chains. All rows with the same CDR3 protein become a single entry with the most common DNA and genes. This sample comprises approximately 220,000 distinct CDR3 sequences, 7.5% of them detected only once. Under 6% of the sample is held by the ten biggest clonotypes. The same data also went into a second study, on yellow fever vaccine responses in identical twins.

The sample comprised CD8+ T cells sorted from blood. The source of these receptors is a woman aged 18 to 35 in good health.

Note on this clonotype: The CDR3 carries no conserved terminal phenylalanine or tryptophan, so it likely arises from a read error. The gene calls are TRBV7-9 and TRBJ2-5, with D maybe TRBD2 (6 bases). V was pared by 4 bases and J by 1 base, with 10 bases between. CDR1 is SEHNR, CDR2 FQNEAQ, per germline (reference sequence). The CDR3 is 14 residues long. The CDR3 loop reads CASSWREAQETQYS. CDR3 nucleotide sequence: TGTGCCAGCAGCTGGAGGGAAGCCCAAGAGACCCAGTACTCC.

The V gene is TRBV6-4, the J gene TRBJ2-5, with 13 positions matching TRBD2. The CDR3 sequence is 18 residues long. Germline trimming cut 5 bases from V and 5 bases from J; bases unmatched to any gene: 14. Germline V gene sequence: CDR1 MRHNA, CDR2 SNTAGT. CDR3 in amino acids: CASSSPTGTSGDWETQYF. In DNA form, the CDR3 reads TGTGCCAGCAGTTCACCCACCGGGACTAGCGGGGACTGGGAGACCCAGTACTTC.

The chain uses TRBV29-1 and TRBJ2-7, with unresolved D. The V end was cut by 0 bases, the J end by 2 bases, with 8 bases between. This CDR3 is built from 13 residues. CDR1 and CDR2 (germline): SQVTM, ANQGSEA. CDR3 residues: CSVEEDGTYEQYF. The CDR3 DNA reads TGCAGCGTTGAAGAGGACGGCACCTACGAGCAGTACTTC.

This clonotype has only a few counts. This chain links TRBV12-3 or TRBV12-4 with TRBJ2-2, with 7 positions matching TRBD1. The CDR3 has 15 amino acids. V shed 8 bases, J shed 1 base, and the junction held 7 bases outside the gene matches. In DNA, the CDR3 is TGTGCCAGCGGACCGGGACAGTTGAACACCGGGGAGCTGTTTTTT. Its translation is CASGPGQLNTGELFF.

This clonotype has a count of ten or more. The chain is built from TRBV6-5 and TRBJ1-2; perhaps TRBD1 as D (6 bases). The CDR3 is 12 amino acids. The ends were cut back, 6 bases at V and 7 bases at J, with 12 bases in the middle. Germline assignment: CDR1 MNHEY and CDR2 SVGAGI. In nucleotides, the CDR3 is TGTGCCAGCAGAGGGGGAGCTTCTGGCTACACCTTC. It codes for CASRGGASGYTF.

This chain uses TRBV29-1 with TRBJ2-7; D gene uncertain. V gave up 7 bases and J gave up 1 base, with 14 bases separating them. The CDR3 loop spans 13 amino acids. CDR1 is SQVTM, CDR2 ANQGSEA, per germline. The CDR3 reads CSALSPESYEQYF. As DNA, the CDR3 is TGCAGCGCCCTCAGCCCAGAGTCCTACGAGCAGTACTTC.

This clonotype appeared a few times. The chain has TRBV4-1 and TRBJ1-5; 7 positions match TRBD1. CDR3 length equals 14 residues. CDR1 and CDR2 (germline): MGHRA, YSYEKL. Losses at the gene ends were 3 bases for V and 7 bases for J; bases not matched to a gene: 6. In DNA form, the CDR3 reads TGCGCCAGCAGCCACCAGGGGGTCCGGCAGCCCCAGCATTTT. Translating it yields CASSHQGVRQPQHF.

Only a few counts were recorded for this clonotype. V usage is TRBV3-1 and J usage is TRBJ2-5, with unresolved D. The CDR3 is 15 residues long. Germline V CDR1 and CDR2: LGHDT, YNNKEL (reference sequence). Trimming shortened V by 0 bases and J by 5 bases, and 13 bases separated the two germline ends. The CDR3 loop reads CASSQDSDPWETQYF. The CDR3 coding sequence is TGTGCCAGCAGCCAAGACTCGGACCCGTGGGAGACCCAGTACTTC.

In its sample, this clonotype was seen a few times. V gene TRBV15 combines with J gene TRBJ1-2; no reliable D call. The V gene lost 6 bases and the J gene lost 6 bases, with 11 bases spanning the gap. The CDR3 covers 12 residues. Germline CDR1 is LNHNV and CDR2 is YYDKDF (reference sequence). CDR3 DNA sequence: TGTGCCACCAGTAGCAGTTTCGATGGCTACACCTTC. Its translation: CATSSSFDGYTF.

The table lists this clonotype with a few counts. This chain links TRBV5-1 with TRBJ1-2; tentative D call: TRBD1 (5 bases). The germline V and J ends were trimmed by 4 bases and 8 bases, with 18 bases remaining between them. Per the germline V gene, CDR1 is SGHRS and CDR2 is YFSETQ. This CDR3 spans 14 amino acids. The CDR3 is CASSPEDAGLGYTF. The CDR3 DNA reads TGCGCCAGCAGCCCAGAGGACGCGGGACTGGGCTACACCTTC.

The chain is built from TRBV7-7 and TRBJ2-5, with TRBD1 as a possible D gene (5 bases). V lost 1 base and J 2 bases, leaving 8 bases between the germline ends. Germline values: CDR1 SSHAT, CDR2 FNYEAQ (reference sequence). CDR3 length equals 14 residues. CDR3 sequence reads: CASSLVQAQETQYF. The CDR3 nucleotides read TGTGCCAGCAGCTTAGTACAGGCGCAAGAGACCCAGTACTTC.

This clonotype was recorded at least ten times. The V and J genes are TRBV12-3 or TRBV12-4 and TRBJ2-5; D assignment may be TRBD1 or TRBD2 (6 bases each). There are 16 residues in the CDR3. Trimming took off 5 bases at V and 5 bases at J, with 21 bases between the two ends. DNA for the CDR3: TGTGCCAGCAGTAAGGGGGACCTCTCGGGGGAGGAGACCCAGTACTTC. It specifies CASSKGDLSGEETQYF.

This clonotype has a count of ten or more. This rearrangement joins TRBV3-1 to TRBJ2-1, with unresolved D. V lost 0 bases and J lost 8, with 8 bases in between. Germline CDR1 LGHDT, CDR2 YNNKEL (reference sequence). This CDR3 contains 13 residues. The CDR3 here is CASSQEYGDEQFF. The CDR3 coding sequence is TGTGCCAGCAGCCAAGAATATGGGGATGAGCAGTTCTTC.

This clonotype was picked up many times. This chain connects TRBV9 to TRBJ2-5; 8 nucleotides align to TRBD2. CDR1 is SGDLS, CDR2 YYNGEE, per germline. Germline trimming cut 4 bases from V and 5 bases from J; bases unmatched to any gene: 19. There are 18 residues in the CDR3. The CDR3, as DNA: TGTGCCAGCAGCCCCGTAGGTAGCGGGAAGATTGAGGAGGAGACCCAGTACTTC. Protein: CASSPVGSGKIEEETQYF.

This clonotype was counted only a few times. V is TRBV11-2 and J is TRBJ2-1, with 12 bases identical to TRBD1. The CDR3 runs to 19 residues. Germline trimming cut 1 base from V and 5 bases from J; bases unmatched to any gene: 12. Germline assignment: CDR1 SGHAT and CDR2 FQNNGV. The CDR3 nucleotides are TGTGCCAGCAGCTTAGTGGGGACAGGGGGCGGGTACACGAACAATGAGCAGTTCTTC. The encoded protein is CASSLVGTGGGYTNNEQFF.

This clonotype was counted between two and nine times. This chain links TRBV29-1 with TRBJ2-3, with 15 positions matching TRBD2. The CDR3 spans 19 residues. V shed 0 bases, J shed 4 bases, and the junction held 11 bases outside the gene matches. Germline CDR1 and CDR2: SQVTM and ANQGSEA. The CDR3 sequence is CSVEDGDRGLAGGADTQYF. The CDR3 nucleotides read TGCAGCGTTGAAGACGGGGACCGGGGACTAGCGGGAGGAGCAGATACGCAGTATTTT.

J is TRBJ2-1 and V is TRBV27; no clear D. V dropped 5 bases and J dropped 7 bases, with 15 bases sitting between them. The CDR3 loop spans 14 amino acids. Germline CDR1 is MNHEY and CDR2 is SMNVEV (reference sequence). The CDR3 reads CASSPPPEPNEQFF. CDR3 sequence (DNA): TGTGCCAGCAGTCCCCCCCCAGAGCCGAATGAGCAGTTCTTC.

The J gene is TRBJ2-7, the V gene TRBV27; TRBD1 matches 8 bases. Germline V lookup: CDR1 MNHEY, CDR2 SMNVEV (reference sequence). This CDR3 comprises 14 residues. With 6 bases clipped from V and 2 bases from J, the junction kept 6 bases outside the gene matches. CDR3 protein: CASRKTGETYEQYF. For the CDR3, the DNA is TGTGCCAGCAGAAAGACAGGGGAAACCTACGAGCAGTACTTC.

In its sample, this clonotype was seen many times. J is TRBJ1-6 and V is TRBV12-3 or TRBV12-4; D ambiguous. The CDR3 length is 14 residues. V was clipped by 6 bases and J by 7 bases, with 13 bases between them. The CDR3 is CASSQPGTNSPLHF. The CDR3 bases are TGTGCCAGCAGCCAGCCGGGAACCAATTCACCCCTCCACTTT.

This clonotype has only a few counts. The V gene is TRBV12-3 or TRBV12-4, the J gene TRBJ2-2; possible D gene TRBD1, 5 bases. With 4 bases removed from V and 4 bases from J, the gap between germline ends came to 10 bases. The CDR3 consists of 14 residues. The CDR3: CASSWGGPTGELFF. The CDR3 nucleotides are TGTGCCAGCAGTTGGGGCGGACCCACCGGGGAGCTGTTTTTT.

This clonotype occurred a few times. The chain recombines TRBV20-1 with TRBJ1-1; D uncertain. This CDR3 contains 11 residues. The germline gives CDR1 DFQATT, CDR2 SNEGSKA (reference sequence). V dropped 5 bases and J dropped 6 bases, with 10 bases sitting between them. CDR3 protein: CSALQVAEAFF. The DNA for the CDR3 is TGCAGTGCTCTCCAAGTTGCTGAAGCTTTCTTT.

The chain recombines TRBV13 with TRBJ1-2, with unresolved D. Deletions cut 2 bases from V and 7 bases from J, with 11 bases between. Germline V CDR1 and CDR2: PRHDT, FYEKMQ (reference sequence). The CDR3 is made up of 13 amino acids. CDR3 residues: CASSLLSVFGYTF. The DNA for the CDR3 is TGTGCCAGCAGCTTACTGTCAGTATTTGGCTACACCTTC. The complete variable domain, with remaining parts taken from reference TRBV13 and TRBJ1-2, reads AAGVIQSPRHLIKEKRETATLKCYPIPRHDTVYWYQQGPGQDPQFLISFYEKMQSDKGSIPDRFSAQQFSDYHSELNMSSLELGDSALYFCASSLLSVFGYTFGSGTRLTVV.

The CDR3 region is CASSYSRLPYNEQFF. CDR3 nucleotides: TGTGCCAGCAGTTACTCACGACTACCTTACAATGAGCAGTTCTTC. This chain joins TRBV6-5 and TRBJ2-1; maybe TRBD2 (5 bases). V was clipped by 0 bases and J by 4 bases, with 10 bases between them. CDR3 size: 15 residues. The germline gives CDR1 MNHEY, CDR2 SVGAGI.

This clonotype was seen repeatedly, ten times or more. CDR3: CATTHQGTEAFF. In DNA, the CDR3 is TGTGCCACCACCCATCAGGGTACTGAAGCTTTCTTT. The chain uses TRBV12-3 or TRBV12-4 and TRBJ1-1; D possibly corresponds to TRBD1 (5 bases). V lost 10 bases and J lost 5, with 14 bases in between. The CDR3 spans 12 residues.

The V and J genes are TRBV13 and TRBJ2-1; D possibly corresponds to TRBD2 (6 bases). Per germline, CDR1 PRHDT and CDR2 FYEKMQ (reference sequence). V shed 6 bases and J shed 5 bases, with 17 bases lying between them. The CDR3 has 15 residues. This chain's CDR3 is CASSLGEAADNEQFF. The CDR3 DNA reads as TGTGCCAGCAGTCTGGGGGAGGCCGCGGACAATGAGCAGTTCTTC.

In this sample, this clonotype turned up a few times. The chain employs TRBV6-1 and TRBJ2-5; 10 positions match TRBD2. The CDR3 has 15 residues. Germline CDR1 is MNHNS and CDR2 is SASEGT. J was trimmed by 1 base and V by 6 bases; bases with no gene match: 5. CDR3 coding DNA: TGTGCCAGCAGCAGACTAGCGGGTTCCCAAGAGACCCAGTACTTC. Its protein product is CASSRLAGSQETQYF.

This clonotype came up a few times. CDR3 in amino acids: CSARDTSGGAWEQYV. The CDR3 bases are TGCAGTGCTAGAGATACTAGCGGGGGGGCGTGGGAGCAGTACGTC. The chain is built from TRBV20-1 and TRBJ2-7; 13 bases match TRBD2. J was trimmed by 7 bases and V by 0 bases; bases with no gene match: 6. CDR3 length: 15 residues. Germline CDR1 DFQATT, CDR2 SNEGSKA (reference sequence).

The rearrangement links TRBV20-1 to TRBJ2-1, with 8 bases fitting TRBD2. The V segment lost 1 base and the J segment 5 bases; nucleotides outside the gene matches: 7. Germline values: CDR1 DFQATT, CDR2 SNEGSKA (reference sequence). This CDR3 region has 15 residues. CDR3 sequence: CSARAGGARNNEQFF. The CDR3 DNA is TGCAGTGCTAGAGCCGGGGGGGCTCGGAACAATGAGCAGTTCTTC.